This T cell receptor (beta chain) was captured by sequencing in a study of blood T cell repertoires in COVID-19. Study at large: Acute and convalescent COVID-19 samples came from the United States, Italy and Spain.

This clone was recorded once. Per the authors' pipeline: For nucleated cells, counts were estimated from reference gene primer amplification. TCRdb's copy holds only in-frame clones and misses some; the assay was immunoSEQ multiplex PCR. The V and J calls and clone size come from that table; D and trimming were worked out from the DNA. The table has 200,000 to 250,000 clones, around 80% seen once. This TCR was recovered from a woman aged 70-85 years with acute or convalescent COVID-19. The sequenced sample was peripheral blood.

The CDR3 region has the DNA TGTGCCTGGAGTGTACAAGCGGGGCTAGGGGGCTACACCTTC. Translated, it gives CAWSVQAGLGGYTF. This chain connects TRBV30 to TRBJ1-2; weak D call: TRBD1 (5 bases). Per the germline V gene, CDR1 is GTSNPN and CDR2 is SVGIG (reference sequence). CDR3 length equals 14 residues. Deletions cut 0 bases from V and 8 bases from J, with 16 bases between.